This T cell receptor beta chain was recovered during a study of T cell changes during pregnancy in multiple sclerosis. The CDR3 extends over 12 amino acids. The germline V gene has CDR1 SGHVS and CDR2 FQNEAQ. The J segment lost 6 bases and the V segment lost 3 bases, leaving 0 bases of the junction unmatched. TCRdb keeps only in-frame clones here, not all; method: immunoSEQ multiplex PCR. The repertoire holds under 110,000 clones, more than 90% seen once, with 2.5% to 4% in the top ten. This clone is medium-sized. The TCR originated in a female donor with multiple sclerosis, enrolled in a pregnancy study. The V call is TRBV7-8, the J call TRBJ1-1; 8 nucleotides line up with TRBD1. Sequenced here: peripheral blood, sampled in the second trimester of pregnancy. This CDR3 is CASSLTGAEAFF. CDR3 bases: TGTGCCAGCAGCTTGACAGGGGCTGAAGCTTTCTTT.